This T cell receptor beta chain was identified during a study of blood T cell repertoires in COVID-19. Study context: COVID-19 samples collected from the United States, Italy and Spain covered acute and convalescent phases.

Authors' methods: Reference gene primers were amplified, and this amplification served to estimate nucleated cell counts. Sequencing used immunoSEQ multiplex PCR; TCRdb keeps in-frame clones, though not all of them. D and trimming come from the DNA, and the V and J calls and clone size come from that table. Among about 96,000 clones listed, less than 85% were seen once. Germline-derived CDR1 and CDR2 are MNHEY and SVGAGI. CDR3 size: 14 residues. The V end was cut by 6 bases, the J end by 8 bases, with 19 bases between. The source material was peripheral blood. The sequence was obtained from a woman aged 60-70 years with acute or convalescent COVID-19. V usage is TRBV6-5 and J usage is TRBJ1-2; D may be TRBD1 (5 bases). Written as DNA, the CDR3 is TGTGCCAGCAGCCCGCCGGGGGGGATATACGGCTACACCTTC. Residues: CASSPPGGIYGYTF.